The rows below give T cell receptor beta chains drawn from one sample of a study of T cells in localized non-small cell lung cancer. The assay was immunoSEQ multiplex PCR, and TCRdb's table has in-frame clones only and misses some. The sample records roughly 28,000 clones, 75% to 90% being singletons. Sequenced material: peripheral blood, taken before any cancer treatment. These receptor sequences come from a woman between 40 and 69 years old with stage I lung adenocarcinoma. Each CDR3 is given with its conserved first and last residue. The order of the fields is CDR3 DNA, CDR3 protein, D gene, V gene, clone size, J gene. A D gene is named only where the DNA matches it firmly. Some rows have no size entry. The others give once, few or many, or a class for an expanded clone.

cdr3_nt: TGTGCCAGCAGCGTAATGGCGGGGGTTTCCTCAGATACGCAGTATTTT
cdr3_aa: CASSVMAGVSSDTQYF
d_call: TRBD2
v_call: TRBV9
clone_size: -
j_call: TRBJ2-3

cdr3_nt: TGTGCCAGCAGCCCACACCAAGGGGCGGGTAGGGATGAGCAGTTCTTC
cdr3_aa: CASSPHQGAGRDEQFF
d_call: -
v_call: TRBV7-9
clone_size: once
j_call: TRBJ2-1

cdr3_nt: TGTGCCAGCAGCGTAGGGTTAGCCTACAATGAGCAGTTCTTC
cdr3_aa: CASSVGLAYNEQFF
d_call: -
v_call: TRBV9
clone_size: -
j_call: TRBJ2-1

cdr3_nt: TGTGCCAGCAGCCCTCTGACAGCCTCCTACAATGAGCAGTTCTTC
cdr3_aa: CASSPLTASYNEQFF
d_call: -
v_call: TRBV5-6
clone_size: -
j_call: TRBJ2-1

cdr3_nt: TGTGCCAGCCAAAGACGGGGAACTGAAAAACTGTTTTTT
cdr3_aa: CASQRRGTEKLFF
d_call: -
v_call: TRBV2
clone_size: -
j_call: TRBJ1-4

cdr3_nt: TGTGCCAGCTCACCAAGAGGACAGGGGGGAGTGAACACTGAAGCTTTCTTT
cdr3_aa: CASSPRGQGGVNTEAFF
d_call: TRBD1
v_call: TRBV18
clone_size: -
j_call: TRBJ1-1

cdr3_nt: TGTGCCAGCAGTTTGGCGGCTAACTATGGCTACACCTTC
cdr3_aa: CASSLAANYGYTF
d_call: -
v_call: TRBV27
clone_size: -
j_call: TRBJ1-2

cdr3_nt: TGTGCCAGCAAAAACGGGCTAGCGGGGAAAAATGAGCAGTTCTTC
cdr3_aa: CASKNGLAGKNEQFF
d_call: TRBD2
v_call: TRBV2
clone_size: -
j_call: TRBJ2-1

cdr3_nt: TGTGCCAGCAGCCCCTTGGCCAGGGGGGACTATGGCTACACCTTC
cdr3_aa: CASSPLARGDYGYTF
d_call: TRBD1
v_call: TRBV9
clone_size: -
j_call: TRBJ1-2

cdr3_nt: TGTGCCAGCAGTTCAGAAGGGCGCAGGGGTGACTATGGCTACACCTTC
cdr3_aa: CASSSEGRRGDYGYTF
d_call: -
v_call: TRBV11-3
clone_size: few
j_call: TRBJ1-2

cdr3_nt: TGTGCCAGCAGCTTAGTTACCGGAGCGGCAAATGAGCAGTTCTTC
cdr3_aa: CASSLVTGAANEQFF
d_call: -
v_call: TRBV11-3
clone_size: -
j_call: TRBJ2-1

cdr3_nt: TGTGCCACCACCGAATCGGGGGCCGCGGATGAGCAGTTCTTC
cdr3_aa: CATTESGAADEQFF
d_call: -
v_call: TRBV15
clone_size: -
j_call: TRBJ2-1

cdr3_nt: TGCAGCGTGGAAGAGGGAAAGAGGTATTATGGCTACACCTTC
cdr3_aa: CSVEEGKRYYGYTF
d_call: -
v_call: TRBV29-1
clone_size: -
j_call: TRBJ1-2

cdr3_nt: TGTGCCAGCAGCGCCCCCACAGGAGGAGGGGAAGGCTACACCTTC
cdr3_aa: CASSAPTGGGEGYTF
d_call: -
v_call: TRBV9
clone_size: -
j_call: TRBJ1-2

cdr3_nt: TGTGCCAGCAGCCCGCACATTGACTCTGGAAACACCATATATTTT
cdr3_aa: CASSPHIDSGNTIYF
d_call: -
v_call: TRBV7-2
clone_size: -
j_call: TRBJ1-3

cdr3_nt: TGTGCCACCAGCAGAGAACAGCCGCCCTACAATGAGCAGTTCTTC
cdr3_aa: CATSREQPPYNEQFF
d_call: -
v_call: TRBV15
clone_size: once
j_call: TRBJ2-1

cdr3_nt: TGTGCCAGCAGCTTAGCGGGGACTAGCGGGGCATTCAATGAGCAGTTCTTC
cdr3_aa: CASSLAGTSGAFNEQFF
d_call: TRBD2
v_call: TRBV7-6
clone_size: -
j_call: TRBJ2-1

cdr3_nt: TGTGCCAGCAGGGTGGGGACAGGGGCTTACTACGAGCAGTACTTC
cdr3_aa: CASRVGTGAYYEQYF
d_call: TRBD1
v_call: TRBV6-5
clone_size: once
j_call: TRBJ2-7

cdr3_nt: TGTGCCAGCAGCTTAGTTATAGGTCGGGGCCCAGATACGCAGTATTTT
cdr3_aa: CASSLVIGRGPDTQYF
d_call: -
v_call: TRBV7-2
clone_size: -
j_call: TRBJ2-3

cdr3_nt: TGTGCCAGCAGTGACGGGAGGTTGGGGAACACCGGGGAGCTGTTTTTT
cdr3_aa: CASSDGRLGNTGELFF
d_call: TRBD2
v_call: TRBV2
clone_size: -
j_call: TRBJ2-2

cdr3_nt: TGTGCCAGCAGCTTAACCCGGGAAGAGACCCAGTACTTC
cdr3_aa: CASSLTREETQYF
d_call: -
v_call: TRBV7-3
clone_size: -
j_call: TRBJ2-5

cdr3_nt: TGTGCCAGCAGCCCCCGGACAGGGATGGGTTCCGGGGAGCTGTTTTTT
cdr3_aa: CASSPRTGMGSGELFF
d_call: TRBD1
v_call: TRBV9
clone_size: -
j_call: TRBJ2-2

cdr3_nt: TGTGCCAGCAGTTCTCAAGAGACCCAGTACTTC
cdr3_aa: CASSSQETQYF
d_call: -
v_call: TRBV6-5
clone_size: -
j_call: TRBJ2-5

cdr3_nt: TGCACCAGCAGCCCCCCGCAGGGGGGGAATTCACCCCTCCACTTT
cdr3_aa: CTSSPPQGGNSPLHF
d_call: -
v_call: TRBV1
clone_size: -
j_call: TRBJ1-6

cdr3_nt: TGTGCCAGCAGCTTAACTTCGAACAATGAGCAGTTCTTC
cdr3_aa: CASSLTSNNEQFF
d_call: -
v_call: TRBV7-8
clone_size: -
j_call: TRBJ2-1

cdr3_nt: TGTGCCAGCAGCTTACAGAGGGGGACAGGGCTAAATGGCTACACCTTC
cdr3_aa: CASSLQRGTGLNGYTF
d_call: TRBD1
v_call: TRBV7-2
clone_size: few
j_call: TRBJ1-2

cdr3_nt: TGTGCCAGCAGTTACTCACGCGGGGTTAGCGGGGATACGCAGTATTTT
cdr3_aa: CASSYSRGVSGDTQYF
d_call: TRBD2
v_call: TRBV6-5
clone_size: -
j_call: TRBJ2-3

cdr3_nt: TGCAGCGTAACAGGGGGCGGAGGTGGCTACACCTTC
cdr3_aa: CSVTGGGGGYTF
d_call: TRBD1
v_call: TRBV29-1
clone_size: -
j_call: TRBJ1-2

cdr3_nt: TGTGCCAGCAGCTTTAACACCGCGAAATATAATTCACCCCTCCACTTT
cdr3_aa: CASSFNTAKYNSPLHF
d_call: -
v_call: TRBV7-8
clone_size: -
j_call: TRBJ1-6

cdr3_nt: TGTGCCATCAGGAGACGGGAGCCGGACATTCAGTACTTC
cdr3_aa: CAIRRREPDIQYF
d_call: -
v_call: TRBV10-3
clone_size: -
j_call: TRBJ2-4

cdr3_nt: TGTGCCAGCAGCTTAGCGGCGGTAACTAACTATGGCTACACCTTC
cdr3_aa: CASSLAAVTNYGYTF
d_call: -
v_call: TRBV7-9
clone_size: -
j_call: TRBJ1-2

cdr3_nt: TGTGCCAGCAGTGCAATGGATGGCTACACCTTC
cdr3_aa: CASSAMDGYTF
d_call: -
v_call: TRBV2
clone_size: -
j_call: TRBJ1-2

cdr3_nt: TGTGCCACCAAGGACAATAACTATGGCTACACCTTC
cdr3_aa: CATKDNNYGYTF
d_call: -
v_call: TRBV6-6
clone_size: -
j_call: TRBJ1-2

cdr3_nt: TGTGCCAGCATCCGGGACAGGGGGTTTGGGGCCAACGTCCTGACTTTC
cdr3_aa: CASIRDRGFGANVLTF
d_call: TRBD1
v_call: TRBV28
clone_size: -
j_call: TRBJ2-6

cdr3_nt: TGTGCCAGCAGCTCCCCCGGAAACACCATATATTTT
cdr3_aa: CASSSPGNTIYF
d_call: -
v_call: TRBV7-9
clone_size: -
j_call: TRBJ1-3

cdr3_nt: TGCGCCAGCAGCCAAGGAGGGGGGAGAAACACCATATATTTT
cdr3_aa: CASSQGGGRNTIYF
d_call: -
v_call: TRBV4-3
clone_size: -
j_call: TRBJ1-3

cdr3_nt: TGTGCCAGCAGTGAATGGGGCACTGAAGCTTTCTTT
cdr3_aa: CASSEWGTEAFF
d_call: -
v_call: TRBV25-1
clone_size: -
j_call: TRBJ1-1

cdr3_nt: TGTGCCAGCAGTGACGTACCAGGGCGAGGGAGCTCCTACGAGCAGTACTTC
cdr3_aa: CASSDVPGRGSSYEQYF
d_call: -
v_call: TRBV6-4
clone_size: few
j_call: TRBJ2-7